This T cell receptor (beta chain) was sequenced for a study of blood T cell repertoires in COVID-19. Trimming removed 2 bases from V and 3 bases from J; junction bases left unmatched: 8. In germline, CDR1 is SSHAT, CDR2 FNYEAQ (reference sequence). CDR3 size: 16 residues. TCRdb's table, derived via immunoSEQ multiplex PCR, lists solely in-frame clones and lacks some. Seen here are 300,000 or so clones, 80% to 90% observed once, and the top ten hold 1% to 1.5%. Sequenced: peripheral blood. This chain links TRBV7-7 with TRBJ2-5, with 8 bases that match TRBD1. The source is a woman aged 50 to 60 with acute or convalescent COVID-19. CDR3: CASSLPTGGMKETQYF. The CDR3, as DNA: TGTGCCAGCAGCTTACCCACAGGGGGGATGAAAGAGACCCAGTACTTC.